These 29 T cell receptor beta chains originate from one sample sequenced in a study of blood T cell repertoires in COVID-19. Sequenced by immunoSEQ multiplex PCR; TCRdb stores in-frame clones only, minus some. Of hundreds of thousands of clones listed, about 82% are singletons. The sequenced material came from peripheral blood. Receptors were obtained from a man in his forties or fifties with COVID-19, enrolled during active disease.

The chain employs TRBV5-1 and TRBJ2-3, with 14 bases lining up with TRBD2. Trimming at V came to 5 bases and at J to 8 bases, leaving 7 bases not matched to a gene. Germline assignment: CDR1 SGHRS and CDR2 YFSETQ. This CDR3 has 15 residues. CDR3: CASRSTSGGAGTQYF. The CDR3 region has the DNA TGCGCCAGCAGATCGACTAGCGGGGGGGCAGGTACGCAGTATTTT.

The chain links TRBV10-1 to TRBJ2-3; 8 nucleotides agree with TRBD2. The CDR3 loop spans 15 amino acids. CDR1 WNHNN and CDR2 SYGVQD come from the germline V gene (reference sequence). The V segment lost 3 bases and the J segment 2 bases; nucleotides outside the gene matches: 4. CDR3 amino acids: CASSEERGITDTQYF. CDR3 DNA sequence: TGCGCCAGCAGTGAAGAGCGGGGGATCACAGATACGCAGTATTTT.

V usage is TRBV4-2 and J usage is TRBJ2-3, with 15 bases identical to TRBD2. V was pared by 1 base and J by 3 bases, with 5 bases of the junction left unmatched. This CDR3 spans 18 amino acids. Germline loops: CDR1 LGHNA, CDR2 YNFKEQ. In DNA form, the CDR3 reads TGTGCCAGCAGCCAAGGGACTAGCGGGGGGGTAGGAACAGATACGCAGTATTTT. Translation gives CASSQGTSGGVGTDTQYF.

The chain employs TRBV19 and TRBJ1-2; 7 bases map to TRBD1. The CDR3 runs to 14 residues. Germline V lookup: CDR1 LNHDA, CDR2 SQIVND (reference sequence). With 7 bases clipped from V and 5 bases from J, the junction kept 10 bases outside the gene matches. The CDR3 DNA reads TGTGCCAGTAAGGAGACAGGGATTGTTTATGGCTACACCTTC. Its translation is CASKETGIVYGYTF.

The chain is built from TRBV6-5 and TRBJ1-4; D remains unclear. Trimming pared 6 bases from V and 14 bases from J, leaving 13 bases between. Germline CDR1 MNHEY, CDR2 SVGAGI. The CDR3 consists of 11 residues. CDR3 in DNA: TGTGCCAGCAGCTATGAGGGAAAGCTGTTTTTT. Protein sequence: CASSYEGKLFF.

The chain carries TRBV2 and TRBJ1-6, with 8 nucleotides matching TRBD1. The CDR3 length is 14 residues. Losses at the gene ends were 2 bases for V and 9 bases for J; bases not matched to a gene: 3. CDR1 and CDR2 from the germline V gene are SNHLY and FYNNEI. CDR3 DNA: TGTGCCAGCAGTGAATACAGGGGGGGTTCACCCCTCCACTTT. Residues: CASSEYRGGSPLHF.

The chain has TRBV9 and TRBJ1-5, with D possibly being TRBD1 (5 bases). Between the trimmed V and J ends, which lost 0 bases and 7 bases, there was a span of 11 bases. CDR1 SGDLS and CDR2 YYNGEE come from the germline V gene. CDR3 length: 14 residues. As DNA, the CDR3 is TGTGCCAGCAGCGTAGATGGGGCCGGCCAGCCCCAGCATTTT. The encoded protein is CASSVDGAGQPQHF.

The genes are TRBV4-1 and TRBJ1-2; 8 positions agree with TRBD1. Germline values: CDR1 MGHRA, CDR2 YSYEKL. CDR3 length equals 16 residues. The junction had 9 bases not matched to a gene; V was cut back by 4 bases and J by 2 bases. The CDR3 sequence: CASSPWMTGENYGYTF. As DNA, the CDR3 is TGCGCCAGCAGCCCCTGGATGACAGGGGAAAACTATGGCTACACCTTC.

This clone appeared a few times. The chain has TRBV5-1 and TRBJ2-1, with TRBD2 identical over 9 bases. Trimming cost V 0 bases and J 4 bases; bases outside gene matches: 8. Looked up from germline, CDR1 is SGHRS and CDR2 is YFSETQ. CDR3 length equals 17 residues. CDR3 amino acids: CASSLALLAGDYNEQFF. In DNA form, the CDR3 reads TGCGCCAGCAGCTTGGCCCTCTTAGCGGGGGATTACAATGAGCAGTTCTTC.

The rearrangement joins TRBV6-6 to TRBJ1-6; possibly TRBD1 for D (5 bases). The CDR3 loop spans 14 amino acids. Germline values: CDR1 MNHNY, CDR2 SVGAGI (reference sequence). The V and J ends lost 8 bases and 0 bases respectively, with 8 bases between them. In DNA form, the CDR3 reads TGTGCCAGCTACAGGAGCTCCTATAATTCACCCCTCCACTTT. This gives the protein CASYRSSYNSPLHF.

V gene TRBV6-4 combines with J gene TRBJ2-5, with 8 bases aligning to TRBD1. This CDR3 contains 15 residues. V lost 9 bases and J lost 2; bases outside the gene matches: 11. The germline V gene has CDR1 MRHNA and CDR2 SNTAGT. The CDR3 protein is CASPSGRTGQETQYF. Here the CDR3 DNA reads TGTGCCAGTCCTAGTGGGAGGACAGGGCAAGAGACCCAGTACTTC.

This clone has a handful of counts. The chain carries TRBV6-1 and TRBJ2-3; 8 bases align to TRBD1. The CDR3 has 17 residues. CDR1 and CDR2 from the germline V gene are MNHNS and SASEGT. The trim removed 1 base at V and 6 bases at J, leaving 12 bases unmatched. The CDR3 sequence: CASSEVGRGLRKDTQYF. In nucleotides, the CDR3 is TGTGCCAGCAGTGAAGTGGGCAGGGGGCTGCGTAAGGATACGCAGTATTTT.

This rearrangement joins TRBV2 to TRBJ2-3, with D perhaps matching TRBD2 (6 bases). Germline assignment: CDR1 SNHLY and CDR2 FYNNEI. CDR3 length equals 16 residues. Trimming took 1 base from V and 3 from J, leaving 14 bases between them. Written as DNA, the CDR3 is TGTGCCAGCAGTGAAGGACTAGTGGCAGGAACAGATACGCAGTATTTT. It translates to CASSEGLVAGTDTQYF.

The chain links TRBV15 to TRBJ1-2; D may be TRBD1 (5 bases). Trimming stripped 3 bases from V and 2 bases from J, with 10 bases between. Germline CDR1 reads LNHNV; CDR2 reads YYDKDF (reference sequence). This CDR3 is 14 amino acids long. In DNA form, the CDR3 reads TGTGCCACCAGCAGGGGGCGCCAAAACTATGGCTACACCTTC. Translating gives CATSRGRQNYGYTF. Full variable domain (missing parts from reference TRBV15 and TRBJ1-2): DAMVIQNPRYQVTQFGKPVTLSCSQTLNHNVMYWYQQKSSQAPKLLFHYYDKDFNNEADTPDNFQSRRPNTSFCFLDIRSPGLGDTAMYLCATSRGRQNYGYTFGSGTRLTVV.

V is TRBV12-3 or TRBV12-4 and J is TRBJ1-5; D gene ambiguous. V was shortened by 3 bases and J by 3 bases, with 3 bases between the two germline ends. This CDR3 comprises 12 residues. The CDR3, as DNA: TGTGCCAGCAGTTTTAACAATCAGCCCCAGCATTTT. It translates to CASSFNNQPQHF.

The DNA of the CDR3 is TGTGCCAGCAGTGAATATTACCAGGATACGCAGTATTTT. Translated: CASSEYYQDTQYF. The chain couples TRBV25-1 to TRBJ2-3, with no clear D. The V gene lost 0 bases and the J gene lost 6 bases, with 7 bases spanning the gap. The CDR3 contains 13 residues. Per the germline V gene, CDR1 is MGHDK and CDR2 is SYGVNS.

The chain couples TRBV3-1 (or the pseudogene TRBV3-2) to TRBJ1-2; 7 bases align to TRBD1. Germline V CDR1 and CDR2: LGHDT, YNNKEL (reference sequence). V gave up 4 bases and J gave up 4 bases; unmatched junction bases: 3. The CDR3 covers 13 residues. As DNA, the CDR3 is TGTGCCAGCAGCCCCGGGACAGTCTATGGCTACACCTTC. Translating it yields CASSPGTVYGYTF.

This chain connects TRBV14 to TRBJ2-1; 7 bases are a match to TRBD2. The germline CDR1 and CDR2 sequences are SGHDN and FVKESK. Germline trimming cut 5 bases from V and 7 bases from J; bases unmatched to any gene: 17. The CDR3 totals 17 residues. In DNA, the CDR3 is TGTGCCAGCAGCATGCGTGGGGCCAAGGGAGGGTCAAATGAGCAGTTCTTC. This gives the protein CASSMRGAKGGSNEQFF. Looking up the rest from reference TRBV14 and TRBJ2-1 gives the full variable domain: EAGVTQFPSHSVIEKGQTVTLRCDPISGHDNLYWYRRVMGKEIKFLLHFVKESKQDESGMPNNRFLAERTGGTYSTLKVQPAELEDSGVYFCASSMRGAKGGSNEQFFGPGTRLTVL.

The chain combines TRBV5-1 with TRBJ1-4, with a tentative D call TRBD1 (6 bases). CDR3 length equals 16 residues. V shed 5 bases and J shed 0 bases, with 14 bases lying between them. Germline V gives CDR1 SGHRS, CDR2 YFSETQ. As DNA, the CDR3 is TGCGCCAGCAGTAGGGACACCCCTGCAACTAATGAAAAACTGTTTTTT. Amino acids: CASSRDTPATNEKLFF.

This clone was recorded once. The CDR3 region is CASSLDLAGARVPDTQYF. The CDR3 coding sequence is TGTGCCAGCAGCTTAGATCTAGCGGGGGCCCGGGTTCCAGATACGCAGTATTTT. The chain recombines TRBV11-2 with TRBJ2-3; 10 nucleotides agree with TRBD2. The ends lost 0 bases at V and 4 bases at J; junction bases unmatched: 10. The CDR3 sequence is 18 residues long. The germline V gene encodes CDR1 SGHAT and CDR2 FQNNGV.

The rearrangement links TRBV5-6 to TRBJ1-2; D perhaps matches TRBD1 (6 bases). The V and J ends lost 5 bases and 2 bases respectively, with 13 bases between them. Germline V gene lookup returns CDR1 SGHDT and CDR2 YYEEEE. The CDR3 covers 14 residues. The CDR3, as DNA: TGTGCCAGCAGAACCCAGGGGATCAACTATGGCTACACCTTC. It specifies CASRTQGINYGYTF.

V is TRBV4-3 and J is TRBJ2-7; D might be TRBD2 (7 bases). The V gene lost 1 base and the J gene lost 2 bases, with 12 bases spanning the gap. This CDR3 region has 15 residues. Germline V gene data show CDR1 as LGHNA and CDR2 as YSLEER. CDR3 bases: TGCGCCAGCAGCCAAGGTAGGGGGGGGGCCTACGAGCAGTACTTC. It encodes CASSQGRGGAYEQYF.

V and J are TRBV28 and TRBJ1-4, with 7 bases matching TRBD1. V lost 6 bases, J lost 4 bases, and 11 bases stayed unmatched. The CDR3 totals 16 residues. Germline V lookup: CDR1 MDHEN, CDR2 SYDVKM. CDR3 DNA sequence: TGTGCCAGCAGGGATGACCCGGGACAGAGTAATGAAAAACTGTTTTTT. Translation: CASRDDPGQSNEKLFF.

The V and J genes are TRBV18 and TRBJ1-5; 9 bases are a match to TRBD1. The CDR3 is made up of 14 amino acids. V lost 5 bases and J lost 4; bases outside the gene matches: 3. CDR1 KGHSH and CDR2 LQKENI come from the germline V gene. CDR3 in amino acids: CASSKDRGNQPQHF. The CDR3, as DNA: TGTGCCAGCTCAAAGGACAGGGGAAATCAGCCCCAGCATTTT.

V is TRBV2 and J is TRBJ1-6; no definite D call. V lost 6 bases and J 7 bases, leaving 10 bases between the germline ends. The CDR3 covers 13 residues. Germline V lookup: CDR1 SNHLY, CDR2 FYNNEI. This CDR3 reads CASRNQWNSPLHF. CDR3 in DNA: TGTGCCAGCAGGAATCAGTGGAATTCACCCCTCCACTTT. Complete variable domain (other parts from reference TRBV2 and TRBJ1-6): EPEVTQTPSHQVTQMGQEVILRCVPISNHLYFYWYRQILGQKVEFLVSFYNNEISEKSEIFDDQFSVERPDGSNFTLKIRSTKLEDSAMYFCASRNQWNSPLHFGNGTRLTVT.

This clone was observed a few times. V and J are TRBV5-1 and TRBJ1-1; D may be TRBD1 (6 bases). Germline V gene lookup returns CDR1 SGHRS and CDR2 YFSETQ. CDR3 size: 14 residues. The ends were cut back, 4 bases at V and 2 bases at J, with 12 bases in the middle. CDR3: CASSPLQGNTEAFF. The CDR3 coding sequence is TGCGCCAGCAGCCCATTACAGGGAAACACTGAAGCTTTCTTT. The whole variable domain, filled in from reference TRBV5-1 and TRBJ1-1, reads KAGVTQTPRYLIKTRGQQVTLSCSPISGHRSVSWYQQTPGQGLQFLFEYFSETQRNKGNFPGRFSGRQFSNSRSEMNVSTLELGDSALYLCASSPLQGNTEAFFGQGTRLTVV.

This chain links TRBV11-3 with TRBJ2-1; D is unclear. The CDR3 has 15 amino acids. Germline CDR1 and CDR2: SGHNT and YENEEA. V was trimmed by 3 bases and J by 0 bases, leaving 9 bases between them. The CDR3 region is CASSFDFSSYNEQFF. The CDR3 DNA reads TGTGCCAGCAGCTTTGACTTCAGCTCCTACAATGAGCAGTTCTTC.

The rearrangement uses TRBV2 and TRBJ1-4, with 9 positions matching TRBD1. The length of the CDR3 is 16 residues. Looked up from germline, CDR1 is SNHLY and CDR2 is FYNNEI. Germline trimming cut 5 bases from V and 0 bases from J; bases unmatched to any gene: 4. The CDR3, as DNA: TGTGCCAGCAGTCCCGACAGGGGGTCAACTAATGAAAAACTGTTTTTT. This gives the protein CASSPDRGSTNEKLFF. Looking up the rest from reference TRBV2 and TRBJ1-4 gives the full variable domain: EPEVTQTPSHQVTQMGQEVILRCVPISNHLYFYWYRQILGQKVEFLVSFYNNEISEKSEIFDDQFSVERPDGSNFTLKIRSTKLEDSAMYFCASSPDRGSTNEKLFFGSGTQLSVL.

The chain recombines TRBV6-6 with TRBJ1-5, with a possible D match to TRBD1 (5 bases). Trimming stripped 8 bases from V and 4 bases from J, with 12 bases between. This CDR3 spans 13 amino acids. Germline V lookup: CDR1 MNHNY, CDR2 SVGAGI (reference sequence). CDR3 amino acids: CASLQRGNQPQHF. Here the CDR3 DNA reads TGTGCCAGCCTTCAGCGGGGGAATCAGCCCCAGCATTTT.